The rows below give T cell receptor beta chains drawn from one sample of a study of identical twins. Via MiXCR, TCRdb re-called the 5' RACE reads, giving one row per CDR3 protein. Of about 570,000 distinct CDR3 sequences in the sample, 7.5% to 10% were seen once. This sample was also put to use in a study of yellow fever vaccine responses in identical twins.

Input material: PBMCs. The receptor set was obtained from a woman aged 18-35 years in good health. Each CDR3 is given with its conserved first and last residue. The order of the fields is clone size, J gene, D gene, V gene, CDR3 protein, CDR3 DNA. D genes are given only for firm matches. Only some rows state a clone size, as once, few, many or a class for expanded clones.

.	TRBJ1-1	.	TRBV28	CASSPQEGMNTEAFF	TGTGCCAGCAGTCCTCAAGAAGGAATGAACACTGAAGCTTTCTTT
few	TRBJ2-7	.	TRBV7-6	CASSLSGRNYEQYF	TGTGCCAGCAGCCTCAGCGGCAGGAACTACGAGCAGTACTTC
few	TRBJ2-1	TRBD2	TRBV9	CASSVGAGLAGRGYNEQFF	TGTGCCAGCAGCGTAGGGGCCGGACTAGCGGGAAGAGGGTACAATGAGCAGTTCTTC
few	TRBJ2-1	TRBD2	TRBV5-1	CASSLGLAGNNYNEQFF	TGCGCCAGCAGCCTCGGACTAGCGGGAAATAACTACAATGAGCAGTTCTTC
.	TRBJ2-3	.	TRBV4-3	CASSPTGLASTDTQYF	TGCGCCAGCAGCCCGACCGGGCTAGCGTCCACAGATACGCAGTATTTT
many	TRBJ2-5	TRBD2	TRBV5-1	CASSWGILRLAEETQYF	TGCGCCAGCAGCTGGGGAATACTACGACTAGCGGAAGAGACCCAGTACTTC
many	TRBJ2-7	TRBD1	TRBV29-1	CSVDAGQGHPYEQYF	TGCAGCGTTGATGCGGGACAGGGGCACCCCTACGAGCAGTACTTC
few	TRBJ2-7	.	TRBV10-3	CAIRPPRWGRPYEQYF	TGTGCCATCAGACCTCCCCGGTGGGGGCGCCCCTACGAGCAGTACTTC
few	TRBJ2-1	TRBD2	TRBV20-1	CSARGPSGGGNEQFF	TGCAGTGCTAGAGGACCCAGCGGGGGGGGAAATGAGCAGTTCTTC
many	TRBJ1-2	.	TRBV10-3	CAISEGHGYTF	TGTGCCATCAGTGAGGGTCATGGCTACACCTTC
.	TRBJ1-1	.	TRBV30	CAWTLSTEAFF	TGTGCCTGGACCTTGTCGACTGAAGCTTTCTTT
few	TRBJ2-3	.	TRBV10-3	CAIRLPSTDTQYF	TGTGCCATCAGACTACCAAGCACAGATACGCAGTATTTT
many	TRBJ1-4	.	TRBV7-6	CASRQDLYEGSATNEKLFF	TGTGCCAGCAGACAGGATTTATACGAGGGGAGTGCAACTAATGAAAAACTGTTTTTT
.	TRBJ2-2	.	TRBV29-1	CSVARGDTGELFF	TGCAGCGTTGCGCGGGGAGACACCGGGGAGCTGTTTTTT
many	TRBJ1-1	.	TRBV27	CASSQRQRNTEAFF	TGTGCCAGCAGTCAACGACAGAGGAACACTGAAGCTTTCTTT
many	TRBJ1-1	TRBD1	TRBV29-1	CSVEARDRGIEAFF	TGCAGCGTTGAAGCCCGGGACAGGGGGATTGAAGCTTTCTTT
few	TRBJ2-1	TRBD2	TRBV29-1	CSVLNPTSGSRDNEQFF	TGCAGCGTCCTCAATCCGACTAGCGGGAGTCGGGACAATGAGCAGTTCTTC
.	TRBJ2-1	.	TRBV19	CASSLDSGNEQFF	TGTGCCAGTAGTCTCGACTCGGGGAATGAGCAGTTCTTC
many	TRBJ2-7	TRBD1	TRBV6-2/TRBV6-3	CASSYRGPPYEQYF	TGTGCCAGCAGTTACAGGGGGCCTCCCTACGAGCAGTACTTC
many	TRBJ2-7	TRBD2	TRBV5-1	CASSVRTSGNGGFSYEQYF	TGCGCCAGCAGCGTTCGGACTAGCGGGAATGGGGGTTTTTCCTACGAGCAGTACTTC
.	TRBJ2-7	.	TRBV7-2	CASSLASGAQYF	TGTGCCAGCAGCTTAGCCTCAGGGGCGCAGTACTTC
many	TRBJ2-1	.	TRBV29-1	CSVVPAVSYNEQFF	TGCAGCGTTGTTCCCGCCGTCTCCTACAATGAGCAGTTCTTC
.	TRBJ2-7	.	TRBV2	CASSEALQGSGEQYF	TGTGCCAGCAGTGAAGCGCTTCAGGGGTCGGGCGAGCAGTACTTC
.	TRBJ2-5	TRBD1	TRBV28	CASSTRGWTGNQETQYF	TGTGCCAGCAGTACGCGCGGATGGACAGGAAACCAAGAGACCCAGTACTTC
many	TRBJ1-1	.	TRBV28	CASSLGWGAESPYTEAFF	TGTGCCAGCAGTTTAGGATGGGGGGCTGAATCCCCTTACACTGAAGCTTTCTTT
few	TRBJ2-7	TRBD1	TRBV2	CASIGQGQGYEQYF	TGTGCCTCGATAGGACAGGGGCAGGGCTACGAGCAGTACTTC
.	TRBJ2-1	.	TRBV6-1	CASSNRGAAGNEQFF	TGTGCCAGCAGCAACAGGGGAGCGGCGGGAAATGAGCAGTTCTTC
many	TRBJ1-2	.	TRBV28	CAIPRGSLNYGYTF	TGTGCCATCCCTCGAGGTTCCCTTAACTATGGCTACACCTTC
many	TRBJ2-5	TRBD1	TRBV12-3/TRBV12-4	CASSPLNRGQETQYF	TGTGCCAGCAGCCCCCTAAACAGGGGGCAAGAGACCCAGTACTTC
many	TRBJ2-5	.	TRBV12-3/TRBV12-4	CASSLRLEETQYF	TGTGCCAGCAGTCTAAGACTAGAAGAGACCCAGTACTTC
.	TRBJ1-5	TRBD1	TRBV5-1	CASSVGQDNQPQHF	TGCGCCAGCAGCGTGGGACAGGACAATCAGCCCCAGCATTTT
few	TRBJ2-3	TRBD2	TRBV5-1	CASSFSGEADTQYF	TGCGCCAGCAGCTTTAGCGGGGAAGCAGATACGCAGTATTTT
.	TRBJ2-3	TRBD2	TRBV25-1	CASSEWGGKDTQYF	TGTGCCAGCAGTGAGTGGGGAGGGAAAGATACGCAGTATTTT
few	TRBJ2-1	.	TRBV5-6	CASSRLGVYNEQFF	TGTGCCAGCAGCCGACTAGGGGTCTACAATGAGCAGTTCTTC
few	TRBJ2-7	TRBD1	TRBV15	CATSTHRGVGEQYF	TGTGCCACCAGCACTCACAGGGGAGTCGGCGAGCAGTACTTC
many	TRBJ2-1	TRBD2	TRBV9	CASSVAPAGLAGIDEQFF	TGTGCCAGCAGCGTAGCCCCCGCAGGACTAGCGGGAATCGATGAGCAGTTCTTC
few	TRBJ2-1	TRBD2	TRBV5-1	CASASTSPYNEQFF	TGCGCCAGCGCCTCGACTAGCCCCTACAATGAGCAGTTCTTC
many	TRBJ1-3	TRBD1	TRBV6-5	CASSFGTEWTDTIYF	TGTGCCAGCAGTTTCGGGACAGAATGGACGGACACCATATATTTT
many	TRBJ2-4	.	TRBV3-1	CASSQAMWKNIQYF	TGTGCCAGCAGCCAAGCCATGTGGAAAAACATTCAGTACTTC
.	TRBJ2-5	TRBD1	TRBV3-1	CASSQAGQGRRETQYF	TGTGCCAGCAGCCAAGCGGGACAGGGGAGGCGAGAGACCCAGTACTTC
few	TRBJ2-7	TRBD2	TRBV28	CASSSSGGHSYEQYF	TGTGCCAGCAGTTCTAGCGGGGGGCACTCCTACGAGCAGTACTTC
many	TRBJ2-1	.	TRBV6-4	CASRKTSGGSNEQFF	TGTGCCAGCAGGAAGACTAGTGGGGGGTCGAATGAGCAGTTCTTC
.	TRBJ2-3	TRBD1	TRBV4-2	CASSQAVADRDTDTQYF	TGTGCCAGCAGCCAAGCAGTGGCGGACAGGGACACAGATACGCAGTATTTT
.	TRBJ2-1	TRBD2	TRBV7-3	CAFSSLAGGPGSYNEQFF	TGTGCCTTCAGTTCACTAGCGGGAGGGCCCGGCTCCTACAATGAGCAGTTCTTC
few	TRBJ2-6	.	TRBV7-6	CASSLHRGGNVLTF	TGTGCCAGCAGCTTACATCGTGGTGGCAACGTCCTGACTTTC
many	TRBJ2-5	.	TRBV29-1	CSVEDRLGETQYF	TGCAGCGTTGAAGATCGGCTTGGAGAGACCCAGTACTTC
few	TRBJ2-3	TRBD2	TRBV7-2	CASSLGTSGVKSDTQYF	TGTGCCAGCAGCCTAGGGACTAGCGGGGTCAAGTCGGATACGCAGTATTTT
.	TRBJ2-5	.	TRBV6-1	CASSAQARGGKETQYF	TGTGCCAGCAGCGCCCAAGCGAGGGGGGGAAAAGAGACCCAGTACTTC
many	TRBJ2-7	.	TRBV12-3/TRBV12-4	CASSLYSPVPYEQYF	TGTGCCAGCAGTTTATATAGCCCGGTGCCGTACGAGCAGTACTTC
few	TRBJ1-1	TRBD1	TRBV18	CASSPSRGQGNEAFF	TGTGCCAGCTCACCATCCCGGGGACAGGGTAATGAAGCTTTCTTT
many	TRBJ2-7	.	TRBV29-1	CSVEVLGYEQYF	TGCAGCGTTGAAGTTTTAGGGTACGAGCAGTACTTC
few	TRBJ1-1	.	TRBV19	CASRGPRGTEAFF	TGTGCCAGTAGAGGACCCCGGGGGACTGAAGCTTTCTTT
many	TRBJ2-3	.	TRBV7-9	CASSAVTPGGDTQYF	TGTGCCAGCAGTGCGGTTACGCCTGGGGGAGATACGCAGTATTTT